The entry below describes one T cell receptor (beta chain). What it binds is not known. The data stem from a study of T cell repertoires in cytomegalovirus infection. The study's findings and limits: Within the response measured ex vivo, HLA-C-restricted CMV-specific TCR beta clonotypes were dominant. Summed public TCR beta family frequency identified CMV carriers bearing the relevant HLA.

CDR3 size: 14 residues. With 4 bases clipped from V and 1 base from J, the junction kept 3 bases outside the gene matches. CDR1 is MNHEY, CDR2 SVGAGI, per germline. TCRdb processed the reads anew with MiXCR; each CDR3 protein has one entry. The table lists fewer than 400,000 distinct CDR3 sequences, roughly 20% of them singletons. The chain combines TRBV6-5 with TRBJ1-2; 7 positions agree with TRBD1. The source material was PBMCs. This sequence was found in a human donor in good health (CMV status not recorded). Some clones in this sample may be carry-over from other donors' samples. The CDR3: CASSSAGGNYGYTF. CDR3 DNA sequence: TGTGCCAGCAGTTCCGCAGGGGGTAACTATGGCTACACCTTC.